One sample yielded the 4 T cell receptor beta chains listed below, sequenced in a study of blood T cell repertoires in COVID-19. TCRdb's copy holds only in-frame clones and misses some; the assay was immunoSEQ multiplex PCR. The sample consists of fewer than 250,000 clones, roughly nine tenths of them appearing once. Sequenced sample: peripheral blood. These TCRs come from a man in his 60s who had recovered from COVID-19.

The gene calls are TRBV24-1 and TRBJ2-3; perhaps TRBD1 as D (6 bases). Per germline, CDR1 KGHDR and CDR2 SFDVKD. CDR3 length equals 14 residues. V lost 3 bases and J lost 6, with 12 bases in between. This chain's CDR3 is CATSDPYTGDTQYF. The CDR3 bases are TGTGCCACCAGTGATCCGTACACAGGGGATACGCAGTATTTT.

The chain uses TRBV11-1 and TRBJ2-5; 8 nucleotides align to TRBD1. The CDR3 sequence is 16 residues long. V gave up 5 bases and J gave up 2 bases; unmatched junction bases: 10. The germline gives CDR1 SGHAT, CDR2 FQDESV (reference sequence). The CDR3 sequence: CASSPRTGRNQETQYF. The CDR3 DNA is TGTGCCAGCAGCCCTAGGACAGGGCGAAATCAAGAGACCCAGTACTTC.

V usage is TRBV6-5 and J usage is TRBJ1-2; D is possibly TRBD1 (6 bases). Trimming left V 5 bases short and J 3 bases short, with 16 bases between. Germline CDR1 and CDR2: MNHEY and SVGAGI. This CDR3 spans 15 amino acids. The CDR3 DNA is TGTGCCAGCAGTCGTCGGGGGGGCAGGGACTATGGCTACACCTTC. Translating gives CASSRRGGRDYGYTF.

The J gene is TRBJ1-1, the V gene TRBV5-4; 12 bases agree with TRBD1. The V segment lost 4 bases and the J segment 1 base; nucleotides outside the gene matches: 2. From germline, CDR1 is SGHNT and CDR2 YYREEE (reference sequence). The CDR3 runs to 15 residues. The CDR3 region is CASSQGQGANTEAFF. Here the CDR3 DNA reads TGTGCCAGCAGCCAGGGACAGGGGGCGAACACTGAAGCTTTCTTT.